These 32 T cell receptor beta chains originate from one sample sequenced in a study of T cells in Graves' hyperthyroidism and ophthalmopathy. Amplification of TCR beta CDR3 regions was performed using RNA transcripts as template. First-round RT-PCR targeting the TCR CDR3 was performed with the HTBI primer set. TCRdb recomputed calls from the multiplex PCR reads with MiXCR, one row per CDR3 protein. Among roughly 420,000 distinct CDR3 sequences listed, less than 20% were seen once. Sequencing used blood. The origin of the receptors is a woman aged 18-29 years with Graves' hyperthyroidism.

This clonotype was found many times. The J gene is TRBJ1-6, the V gene TRBV6-5, with D possibly TRBD1 on 5 matching bases. Germline CDR1 MNHEY, CDR2 SVGAGI. This CDR3 is 16 amino acids long. V lost 0 bases, J lost 6 bases, and 12 bases lay in between. CDR3 sequence reads: CASSYSGLQGNSPLHF. The CDR3 DNA is TGTGCCAGCAGTTACTCGGGGCTCCAGGGTAATTCACCCCTCCACTTT.

This clonotype was observed many times. CDR3 amino acids: CAISDSSGLLRQEELFF. As DNA, the CDR3 is TGTGCCATCAGTGATTCCTCGGGACTACTTCGGCAGGAGGAGCTGTTTTTT. The chain joins TRBV10-3 to TRBJ2-2; 7 nucleotides agree with TRBD2. CDR3 size: 17 residues. Germline trimming cut 3 bases from V and 10 bases from J; bases unmatched to any gene: 17. Germline CDR1 reads ENHRY; CDR2 reads SYGVKD.

This clonotype was seen ten or more times. The chain joins TRBV19 to TRBJ1-1; TRBD1 might be the D (5 bases). The germline V and J ends were trimmed by 5 bases and 2 bases, with 15 bases remaining between them. Germline V gene lookup returns CDR1 LNHDA and CDR2 SQIVND (reference sequence). This CDR3 has 15 amino acids. In DNA, the CDR3 is TGTGCCAGTAGTTCGAACCCGACAGTAAACACTGAAGCTTTCTTT. Translating gives CASSSNPTVNTEAFF.

This clonotype was recorded many times. This chain connects TRBV2 to TRBJ2-5, with D tentatively TRBD2 (7 bases). Trimming removed 8 bases at V and 5 bases at J, with 15 bases between. From germline, CDR1 is SNHLY and CDR2 FYNNEI. There are 13 residues in the CDR3. In DNA form, the CDR3 reads TGTGCCAGCGCGGCGGGGGCCCCGGAGACCCAGTACTTC. Amino acids: CASAAGAPETQYF.

V and J are TRBV9 and TRBJ1-2; no definite D call. Deletions cut 0 bases from V and 5 bases from J, with 23 bases between. This CDR3 comprises 18 residues. Germline V gene lookup returns CDR1 SGDLS and CDR2 YYNGEE. CDR3: CASSVDRAGRGLRYGYTF. The DNA for the CDR3 is TGTGCCAGCAGCGTAGATCGGGCGGGAAGAGGGTTACGGTATGGCTACACCTTC.

This clonotype was seen many times. The chain uses TRBV5-1 and TRBJ2-2, with D hard to call. V dropped 3 bases and J dropped 7 bases, with 25 bases sitting between them. In germline, CDR1 is SGHRS, CDR2 YFSETQ. The CDR3 covers 18 residues. In nucleotides, the CDR3 is TGCGCCAGCAGCTACCAACTATCACCGAACCCCCGCGTCGGGGAGCTGTTTTTT. Translated: CASSYQLSPNPRVGELFF.

The chain has TRBV5-1 and TRBJ2-7, with 9 bases that match TRBD1. The CDR3 runs 14 residues. Trimming at V came to 4 bases and at J to 3 bases, leaving 5 bases not matched to a gene. Per germline, CDR1 SGHRS and CDR2 YFSETQ. The CDR3 region has the DNA TGCGCCAGCAGCATCAGACAGGGGGTCTACGAGCAGTACTTC. Residues: CASSIRQGVYEQYF.

This clonotype was seen only a few times. The chain carries TRBV10-3 and TRBJ2-3; 7 bases are a match to TRBD1. The CDR3 consists of 15 residues. Germline V gene data show CDR1 as ENHRY and CDR2 as SYGVKD. J gave up 0 bases and V 6 bases, and 6 bases lay outside the gene matches. The CDR3 is CAISGTAPSTDTQYF. DNA for the CDR3: TGTGCCATCAGCGGGACAGCGCCTAGCACAGATACGCAGTATTTT.

This clonotype occurred a few times. The J gene is TRBJ1-6, the V gene TRBV6-1; 7 positions match TRBD1. Germline-derived CDR1 and CDR2 are MNHNS and SASEGT. CDR3 length: 15 amino acids. The J segment lost 3 bases and the V segment lost 5 bases, leaving 4 bases of the junction unmatched. The CDR3 sequence is CASSPGQLYNSPLHF. The CDR3 DNA sequence: TGTGCCAGCAGTCCGGGACAGCTCTATAATTCACCCCTCCACTTT.

This clonotype was observed at least ten times. This chain uses TRBV29-1 with TRBJ1-1; 8 bases agree with TRBD1. Per the germline V gene, CDR1 is SQVTM and CDR2 is ANQGSEA. With 7 bases clipped from V and 1 base from J, the junction kept 2 bases outside the gene matches. The CDR3 covers 12 residues. The CDR3 bases are TGCAGCGCTGGACAGGGGAACACTGAAGCTTTCTTT. Translation: CSAGQGNTEAFF.

This clonotype came up a few times. The J gene is TRBJ2-7, the V gene TRBV19; 10 nucleotides match TRBD1. The length of the CDR3 is 13 residues. From germline, CDR1 is LNHDA and CDR2 SQIVND (reference sequence). The ends lost 6 bases at V and 7 bases at J; junction bases unmatched: 6. The CDR3, as DNA: TGTGCCAGTAGCGGCGACAGGGGGCTGGAGCAGTACTTC. Translating it yields CASSGDRGLEQYF.

This clonotype was recorded many times. The CDR3 nucleotides read TGTGCCAGCACCTACCAGGGGAGCGGGGGGGCCAAAGATACGCAGTATTTT. Its protein product is CASTYQGSGGAKDTQYF. The gene calls are TRBV27 and TRBJ2-3; 10 positions agree with TRBD2. This CDR3 has 17 amino acids. V gave up 7 bases and J gave up 5 bases; unmatched junction bases: 15. The germline V gene encodes CDR1 MNHEY and CDR2 SMNVEV (reference sequence).

This clonotype was detected many times. The V and J genes are TRBV5-6 and TRBJ2-1; 10 nucleotides line up with TRBD1. With 4 bases clipped from V and 9 bases from J, the junction kept 10 bases outside the gene matches. CDR3 length equals 15 residues. In germline, CDR1 is SGHDT, CDR2 YYEEEE. CDR3 in amino acids: CASSLTGGEVGEQFF. CDR3 DNA: TGTGCCAGCAGCCTGACAGGGGGCGAAGTCGGTGAGCAGTTCTTC.

The table lists this clonotype with many counts. The chain has TRBV3-1 and TRBJ2-3, with D hard to call. Trimming left V 1 base short and J 2 bases short, with 7 bases between. The V gene's germline CDR1 is LGHDT and CDR2 YNNKEL (reference sequence). CDR3 length: 14 amino acids. The CDR3 sequence: CASSQGTATDTQYF. In DNA, the CDR3 is TGTGCCAGCAGCCAAGGAACAGCCACAGATACGCAGTATTTT.

This clonotype was recorded a few times. The V gene is TRBV25-1, the J gene TRBJ1-1, with TRBD1 as a possible D gene (6 bases). From germline, CDR1 is MGHDK and CDR2 SYGVNS. V was clipped by 4 bases and J by 4 bases, with 19 bases between them. The CDR3 has 16 residues. In DNA, the CDR3 is TGTGCCAGCAGTGTGAAGGGCAGGGGAATATTCACTGAAGCTTTCTTT. It is translated as CASSVKGRGIFTEAFF.

This clonotype was seen repeatedly, ten times or more. The chain links TRBV5-1 to TRBJ2-1; 12 positions agree with TRBD2. CDR3 length equals 16 residues. The ends lost 2 bases at V and 9 bases at J; junction bases unmatched: 9. The germline V gene has CDR1 SGHRS and CDR2 YFSETQ. CDR3 protein: CASSFLAGGPYGEQFF. The CDR3 DNA reads as TGCGCCAGCAGCTTTCTAGCGGGGGGGCCGTACGGTGAGCAGTTCTTC.

This clonotype occurred many times. The chain couples TRBV6-6 to TRBJ1-5; 11 bases are shared with TRBD1. The ends lost 2 bases at V and 4 bases at J; junction bases unmatched: 7. Germline lookup yields CDR1 MNHNY and CDR2 SVGAGI (reference sequence). There are 17 residues in the CDR3. The CDR3 DNA reads TGTGCCAGCAGTTACGGCAGGGGGACAGGGGGAAATCAGCCCCAGCATTTT. It is translated as CASSYGRGTGGNQPQHF.

The chain couples TRBV7-2 to TRBJ1-5, with 7 bases identical to TRBD1. Trimming took 6 bases from V and 4 from J; bases not matched to a gene: 9. CDR1 SGHTA and CDR2 FQGNSA come from the germline V gene. The CDR3 is 15 residues long. CDR3 residues: CASSHRGRSNQPQHF. The CDR3 bases are TGTGCCAGCAGTCACAGGGGAAGGTCTAATCAGCCCCAGCATTTT.

This clonotype was found many times. The CDR3 reads CASSYTTGYDTQYF. CDR3 nucleotide sequence: TGTGCCAGCAGTTACACGACGGGTTATGATACGCAGTATTTT. J is TRBJ2-3 and V is TRBV6-5, with no clear D. The germline V gene has CDR1 MNHEY and CDR2 SVGAGI. Trimming cost V 2 bases and J 6 bases, with 12 bases left between them. CDR3 length: 14 residues.

This clonotype was seen just once. The chain uses TRBV30 and TRBJ2-5; 11 bases map to TRBD2. Germline loops: CDR1 GTSNPN, CDR2 SVGIG (reference sequence). J gave up 5 bases and V 2 bases, and 4 bases lay outside the gene matches. The CDR3 loop spans 14 amino acids. CDR3 coding DNA: TGTGCCTGGAGTACTAGCGGGAGCGGGGAGACCCAGTACTTC. Translation gives CAWSTSGSGETQYF.

This clonotype was detected ten times or more. The chain recombines TRBV5-1 with TRBJ1-1; TRBD1 might be the D (6 bases). The germline gives CDR1 SGHRS, CDR2 YFSETQ. The length of the CDR3 is 17 residues. Trimming took off 0 bases at V and 0 bases at J, with 15 bases between the two ends. Here the CDR3 DNA reads TGCGCCAGCAGCTTGGGGCCGGACAGCCACATGAACACTGAAGCTTTCTTT. It encodes CASSLGPDSHMNTEAFF. Combining the CDR3 with reference TRBV5-1 and TRBJ1-1 gives the whole variable domain KAGVTQTPRYLIKTRGQQVTLSCSPISGHRSVSWYQQTPGQGLQFLFEYFSETQRNKGNFPGRFSGRQFSNSRSEMNVSTLELGDSALYLCASSLGPDSHMNTEAFFGQGTRLTVV.

This clonotype was counted many times. This chain connects TRBV3-1 to TRBJ2-3; 7 bases agree with TRBD1. Per the germline V gene, CDR1 is LGHDT and CDR2 is YNNKEL (reference sequence). The length of the CDR3 is 15 residues. The J segment lost 0 bases and the V segment lost 4 bases, leaving 4 bases of the junction unmatched. CDR3 bases: TGTGCCAGCAGCCCCCGGGACAGAAGCACAGATACGCAGTATTTT. Residues: CASSPRDRSTDTQYF.

This clonotype was observed many times. The chain joins TRBV27 to TRBJ1-2; D might be TRBD1 (6 bases). This CDR3 region has 14 residues. V was pared by 4 bases and J by 7 bases, with 16 bases between. The V gene's germline CDR1 is MNHEY and CDR2 SMNVEV (reference sequence). The CDR3 here is CASSSTMGGPGYTF. The DNA for the CDR3 is TGTGCCAGCAGTTCGACTATGGGGGGGCCTGGCTACACCTTC.

The chain has TRBV27 and TRBJ2-2; 11 nucleotides agree with TRBD1. The CDR3 is made up of 16 amino acids. The germline V gene has CDR1 MNHEY and CDR2 SMNVEV (reference sequence). The J segment lost 4 bases and the V segment lost 1 base, leaving 2 bases of the junction unmatched. The CDR3 DNA is TGTGCCAGCAGTTTATATGGGACAGGGGGCACCGGGGAGCTGTTTTTT. It is translated as CASSLYGTGGTGELFF.

This clonotype showed up many times. This chain connects TRBV30 to TRBJ2-6, with D possibly being TRBD1 (5 bases). Germline-derived CDR1 and CDR2 are GTSNPN and SVGIG (reference sequence). V was clipped by 5 bases and J by 4 bases, with 12 bases between them. The CDR3 has 14 residues. CDR3 DNA sequence: TGTGCCTGGTGCAGGGCGGCAGGGGCCAACGTCCTGACTTTC. This codes for CAWCRAAGANVLTF.

The table lists this clonotype with a few counts. This sequence joins TRBV24-1 and TRBJ2-7; no clear D gene. Germline CDR1 reads KGHDR; CDR2 reads SFDVKD. The V end was cut by 7 bases, the J end by 3 bases, with 12 bases between. This CDR3 comprises 13 residues. CDR3 coding DNA: TGTGCCACCAGGGACGGCGAGAGCTACGAGCAGTACTTC. Its translation is CATRDGESYEQYF.

This clonotype was seen ten or more times. This rearrangement joins TRBV9 to TRBJ1-1; tentative D call: TRBD1 (6 bases). Germline V gene lookup returns CDR1 SGDLS and CDR2 YYNGEE. Trimming pared 4 bases from V and 5 bases from J, leaving 18 bases between. The CDR3 runs 15 residues. For the CDR3, the DNA is TGTGCCAGCAGCCCCCCCAGAGCAGGGGCGACTGAAGCTTTCTTT. Amino acids: CASSPPRAGATEAFF.

This clonotype was counted ten times or more. This rearrangement joins TRBV18 to TRBJ2-1; TRBD1 matches 8 bases. Trimming at V came to 3 bases and at J to 5 bases, leaving 3 bases not matched to a gene. CDR1 and CDR2 (germline): KGHSH, LQKENI. This CDR3 region has 14 residues. The CDR3 DNA is TGTGCCAGCTCACCTTTGGGACAGGACAATGAGCAGTTCTTC. It encodes CASSPLGQDNEQFF. The full variable domain, its missing parts supplied by reference TRBV18 and TRBJ2-1, is NAGVMQNPRHLVRRRGQEARLRCSPMKGHSHVYWYRQLPEEGLKFMVYLQKENIIDESGMPKERFSAEFPKEGPSILRIQQVVRGDSAAYFCASSPLGQDNEQFFGPGTRLTVL.

The chain has TRBV19 and TRBJ2-1, with TRBD1 as a possible D gene (6 bases). Germline assignment: CDR1 LNHDA and CDR2 SQIVND (reference sequence). The CDR3 spans 15 residues. V was trimmed by 1 base and J by 6 bases, leaving 13 bases between them. DNA for the CDR3: TGTGCCAGTAGTATAGTGGACAGTTTCCTCAATGAGCAGTTCTTC. It specifies CASSIVDSFLNEQFF.

This clonotype was picked up many times. The genes are TRBV12-3 or TRBV12-4 and TRBJ2-1; TRBD2 matches 8 bases. V trimming: 0 bases; J trimming: 3 bases; junction bases outside the gene matches: 4. This CDR3 comprises 16 residues. The CDR3, as DNA: TGTGCCAGCAGTTTAGCGCCCGGGACTAGCTACAATGAGCAGTTCTTC. Amino acid sequence: CASSLAPGTSYNEQFF.

This clonotype was recorded at least ten times. The chain joins TRBV12-3 or TRBV12-4 to TRBJ2-7; TRBD1 matches at 7 bases. The CDR3 contains 14 residues. Losses at the gene ends were 2 bases for V and 7 bases for J; bases not matched to a gene: 8. DNA for the CDR3: TGTGCCAGCAGTTTACACGGACCACAGGGGGAGCAGTACTTC. Encoded protein: CASSLHGPQGEQYF.

The chain recombines TRBV6-6 with TRBJ1-4; no reliable D call. Germline CDR1 reads MNHNY; CDR2 reads SVGAGI (reference sequence). V lost 1 base and J lost 7, with 13 bases in between. The CDR3 runs to 15 residues. The CDR3 DNA reads as TGTGCCAGCAGTTACTTGGGGAATAATGGTGAAAAACTGTTTTTT. Its protein is CASSYLGNNGEKLFF.